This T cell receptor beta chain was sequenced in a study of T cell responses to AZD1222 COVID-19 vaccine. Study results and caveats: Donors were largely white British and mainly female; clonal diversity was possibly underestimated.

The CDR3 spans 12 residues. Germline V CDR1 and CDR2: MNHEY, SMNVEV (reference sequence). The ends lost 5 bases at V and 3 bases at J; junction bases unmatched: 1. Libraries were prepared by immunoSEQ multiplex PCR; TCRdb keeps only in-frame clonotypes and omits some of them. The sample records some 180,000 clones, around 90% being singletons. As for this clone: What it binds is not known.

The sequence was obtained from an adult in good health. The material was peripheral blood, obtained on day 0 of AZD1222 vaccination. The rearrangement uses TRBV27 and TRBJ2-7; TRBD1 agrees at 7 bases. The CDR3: CASSHRGYEQYF. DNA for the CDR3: TGTGCCAGCAGTCACAGGGGCTACGAGCAGTACTTC.